The 18 T cell receptor beta chains reported below all come from one sample, sequenced in a study of Ad26.COV2.S vaccination and SARS-CoV-2 variants. Treatment given: some 20 received Ad26.COV2.S at low or high dose, single or two shots; about five received placebo; per-sample allocation not given. Sampling was done on day 63 after the first vaccine or placebo injection. The method was immunoSEQ multiplex PCR; TCRdb's version includes in-frame clones alone and lacks a portion of them. The sample shows 350,000 to 500,000 clones, about nine tenths of them seen only once. The sample in question was peripheral blood, obtained in a trial of Ad26.COV2.S vaccine versus placebo. These receptors came from a person aged 18-65 years who received the Ad26.COV2.S COVID-19 vaccine or a placebo.

V gene TRBV7-2 combines with J gene TRBJ2-5, with D possibly being TRBD2 (6 bases). The V gene's germline CDR1 is SGHTA and CDR2 FQGNSA. Trimming removed 6 bases from V and 0 bases from J, with 14 bases in between. This CDR3 has 15 amino acids. The CDR3 DNA is TGTGCCAGCAGTCAGGAGGGAGTCAACCAAGAGACCCAGTACTTC. Protein: CASSQEGVNQETQYF.

This clone was observed a single time. This rearrangement joins TRBV28 to TRBJ1-6; no definite D call. With 1 base removed from V and 6 bases from J, the gap between germline ends came to 13 bases. The CDR3 length is 16 residues. Germline V CDR1 and CDR2: MDHEN, SYDVKM. The CDR3 spells CASSLLLGQLNSPLHF. Written as DNA, the CDR3 is TGTGCCAGCAGTTTATTACTTGGCCAGCTTAATTCACCCCTCCACTTT.

The chain combines TRBV3-1 (or the pseudogene TRBV3-2) with TRBJ2-7, with 9 nucleotides matching TRBD1. The V and J ends lost 4 bases and 5 bases, in that order; junction bases with no gene match: 9. From germline, CDR1 is LGHDT and CDR2 YNNKEL (reference sequence). The CDR3 spans 15 residues. The CDR3 DNA is TGTGCCAGCAGCCCCTACAGGGGGCACATCCACGAGCAGTACTTC. It yields the protein CASSPYRGHIHEQYF.

V usage is TRBV6-2 or TRBV6-3 and J usage is TRBJ2-7; TRBD2 matches 8 bases. This CDR3 has 18 residues. The trim removed 0 bases at V and 1 base at J, leaving 11 bases unmatched. CDR1 is MNHEY, CDR2 SVGEGT, per germline. The CDR3 DNA is TGTGCCAGCAGTTACTCTTCGGTTTGGGGACTAGGGTCCTACGAGCAGTACTTC. It specifies CASSYSSVWGLGSYEQYF.

The chain couples TRBV11-2 to TRBJ2-4; D possibly matches TRBD1 or TRBD2 (6 bases each). Germline CDR1 and CDR2: SGHAT and FQNNGV. V was shortened by 5 bases and J by 0 bases, with 17 bases between the two germline ends. The length of the CDR3 is 17 residues. CDR3 region: CASSGEGGVGAKNIQYF. The CDR3 nucleotides read TGTGCCAGCAGCGGCGAGGGGGGCGTAGGAGCCAAAAACATTCAGTACTTC.

The chain is built from TRBV7-3 and TRBJ2-1; 12 bases align to TRBD2. The V segment lost 6 bases and the J segment 8 bases; nucleotides outside the gene matches: 8. Germline V CDR1 and CDR2: SGHTA, FQGTGA. This CDR3 is 15 amino acids long. CDR3 bases: TGTGCCAGCAGTCCTAGCGGGAGGGCCGTCCATGAGCAGTTCTTC. Protein product: CASSPSGRAVHEQFF. Supplemented by reference TRBV7-3 and TRBJ2-1, the full variable domain reads GAGVSQTPSNKVTEKGKYVELRCDPISGHTALYWYRQSLGQGPEFLIYFQGTGAADDSGLPNDRFFAVRPEGSVSTLKIQRTERGDSAVYLCASSPSGRAVHEQFFGPGTRLTVL.

J is TRBJ1-2 and V is TRBV2; no clear D gene. Trimming left V 4 bases short and J 0 bases short, with 15 bases between. This CDR3 has 16 residues. Looked up from germline, CDR1 is SNHLY and CDR2 is FYNNEI. This chain's CDR3 is CASSADPTGANYGYTF. The CDR3 bases are TGTGCCAGCAGTGCGGACCCCACCGGAGCTAACTATGGCTACACCTTC.

This clone has just one count. This chain links TRBV6-2 or TRBV6-3 with TRBJ2-2, with D perhaps TRBD2 (5 bases). The V gene's germline CDR1 is MNHEY and CDR2 SVGEGT. The CDR3 runs 17 residues. V was pared by 2 bases and J by 5 bases, with 18 bases between. The CDR3 DNA is TGTGCCAGCAGTTACCCAGGACTGGCGGTAATGACCGGGGAGCTGTTTTTT. Its translation is CASSYPGLAVMTGELFF.

This chain links TRBV4-1 with TRBJ2-7, with TRBD1 identical over 10 bases. The CDR3 has 16 amino acids. V lost 1 base to trimming and J lost 2 bases; unmatched junction nucleotides: 5. Germline values: CDR1 MGHRA, CDR2 YSYEKL. CDR3 in amino acids: CASSQALGTGAYEQYF. CDR3 nucleotides: TGCGCCAGCAGCCAAGCATTGGGGACAGGGGCCTACGAGCAGTACTTC.

J is TRBJ1-1 and V is TRBV7-6; D is unclear. V was pared by 1 base and J by 4 bases, with 13 bases between. Per the germline V gene, CDR1 is SGHVS and CDR2 is FNYEAQ. The CDR3 length is 15 residues. The CDR3 DNA reads as TGTGCCAGCAGCTTAGGGCGGGTGCATGGCACTGAAGCTTTCTTT. Protein product: CASSLGRVHGTEAFF.

This clone was seen only once. V gene TRBV5-1 combines with J gene TRBJ2-2; perhaps TRBD2 as D (7 bases). V was pared by 4 bases and J by 2 bases, with 15 bases between. Germline lookup yields CDR1 SGHRS and CDR2 YFSETQ. CDR3 length equals 16 residues. Written as DNA, the CDR3 is TGCGCCAGCAGCCTCCCCGGGGGGCGCAACACCGGGGAGCTGTTTTTT. It translates to CASSLPGGRNTGELFF.

CDR3 bases: TGTGCCAGCAGCTCTTCTGGGGATACGCAGTATTTT. Translated: CASSSSGDTQYF. The rearrangement joins TRBV7-3 to TRBJ2-3, with D unresolved. The germline V gene has CDR1 SGHTA and CDR2 FQGTGA. The CDR3 has 12 amino acids. V gave up 4 bases and J gave up 6 bases, with 8 bases separating them. Full variable domain (missing parts from reference TRBV7-3 and TRBJ2-3): GAGVSQTPSNKVTEKGKYVELRCDPISGHTALYWYRQSLGQGPEFLIYFQGTGAADDSGLPNDRFFAVRPEGSVSTLKIQRTERGDSAVYLCASSSSGDTQYFGPGTRLTVL.

This rearrangement joins TRBV28 to TRBJ2-5; 7 bases fit TRBD2. Germline trimming cut 6 bases from V and 4 bases from J; bases unmatched to any gene: 11. CDR1 and CDR2 from the germline V gene are MDHEN and SYDVKM. This CDR3 has 15 amino acids. This chain's CDR3 is CASSPVGGVRETQYF. For the CDR3, the DNA is TGTGCCAGCAGCCCGGTTGGGGGGGTCCGAGAGACCCAGTACTTC.

The CDR3 spells CATSRVTDGRSGEQYF. As DNA, the CDR3 is TGTGCCACCAGCAGAGTGACCGACGGGAGGTCAGGCGAGCAGTACTTC. This chain uses TRBV15 with TRBJ2-7; 7 bases are a match to TRBD2. Trimming cost V 1 base and J 6 bases; bases outside gene matches: 12. The CDR3 has 16 residues. Germline V gene sequence: CDR1 LNHNV, CDR2 YYDKDF (reference sequence).

This chain joins TRBV2 and TRBJ1-2; 10 bases match TRBD1. Germline CDR1 reads SNHLY; CDR2 reads FYNNEI. The J segment lost 4 bases and the V segment lost 6 bases, leaving 8 bases of the junction unmatched. The length of the CDR3 is 15 residues. DNA of the CDR3: TGTGCCAGCAGCTTAAGGACAGGGGGTCTCTATGGCTACACCTTC. It encodes CASSLRTGGLYGYTF.

This chain joins TRBV5-1 and TRBJ2-1, with 7 bases lining up with TRBD1. This CDR3 has 16 residues. Looked up from germline, CDR1 is SGHRS and CDR2 is YFSETQ. Trimming took 4 bases from V and 11 from J; bases not matched to a gene: 18. CDR3 in DNA: TGCGCCAGCAGCCCAGGGGGATCCGGAGTAGGACGGAAGCAGTTCTTC. Residues: CASSPGGSGVGRKQFF.

The chain recombines TRBV6-2 or TRBV6-3 with TRBJ2-7; the D is unclear. Trimming removed 5 bases at V and 4 bases at J, with 6 bases between. The CDR3 is made up of 11 amino acids. Germline V CDR1 and CDR2: MNHEY, SVGEGT. DNA for the CDR3: TGTGCCAGCAGTCAGTATTACGAGCAGTACTTC. This gives the protein CASSQYYEQYF.

The rearrangement joins TRBV9 to TRBJ2-3, with D possibly TRBD2 on 6 matching bases. Trimming took off 4 bases at V and 3 bases at J, with 12 bases between the two ends. The CDR3 contains 14 residues. From germline, CDR1 is SGDLS and CDR2 YYNGEE. The CDR3 bases are TGTGCCAGCAGCTCAAGGACTATTACAGATACGCAGTATTTT. It translates to CASSSRTITDTQYF.